This T cell receptor beta chain was sequenced during a study of T cell responses to AZD1222 COVID-19 vaccine. Study conclusions and caveats: It should be noted that donors were predominantly white British and more often female, and clonal diversity was possibly underestimated. Only after the peak T cell response were repertoires sampled.

To note about this clone: Its specificity is not known.

Here immunoSEQ multiplex PCR was the method, and the copy in TCRdb shows in-frame clones only, minus some. This table has over 100,000 clones, around 90% appearing once. The CDR3 extends over 15 amino acids. Trimming shortened V by 1 base and J by 2 bases, and 11 bases separated the two germline ends. Germline CDR1 is SEHNR and CDR2 is FQNEAQ (reference sequence). The starting material was peripheral blood, obtained on day 0 of MenACWY control vaccination. The sequence was collected from an adult in good health. The rearrangement joins TRBV7-9 to TRBJ1-2; a possible D gene is TRBD1 (5 bases). This CDR3 reads CASSLVARENYGYTF. The DNA for the CDR3 is TGTGCCAGCAGCTTAGTAGCCAGGGAAAACTATGGCTACACCTTC.